These T cell receptor beta chains were read from a single sample in a study of Ad26.COV2.S vaccination and SARS-CoV-2 variants. Data came from immunoSEQ multiplex PCR; TCRdb stores just in-frame clones and leaves some out. The sample carries about 350,000 clones, around 90% recorded once. This specimen was peripheral blood, taken after recovery from COVID-19. Receptor source: a human donor who had recovered from COVID-19. CDR3s include the opening cysteine and the closing phenylalanine or tryptophan. D genes are given only for firm matches. Size tells how often a clone was seen (once, few, many) or the class of an expanded clone, and some rows leave it out.

V gene	J gene	clone size	D gene	CDR3 DNA	CDR3 protein
TRBV5-5	TRBJ2-3	once	-	TGTGCCAGCAGCCCGTGGGGACGGGGCACAGATACGCAGTATTTT	CASSPWGRGTDTQYF
TRBV7-9	TRBJ1-1	-	-	TGTGCCAGCAGTCGGGACGGCCCCCACATGAACACTGAAGCTTTCTTT	CASSRDGPHMNTEAFF
TRBV10-3	TRBJ2-3	-	TRBD1	TGTGCCACCCAACAGGGACAGGGACCAGATACGCAGTATTTT	CATQQGQGPDTQYF
TRBV5-1	TRBJ1-1	-	TRBD1	TGCGCCAGCAGCACCGGGACAGCATACACTGAAGCTTTCTTT	CASSTGTAYTEAFF
TRBV7-9	TRBJ2-7	-	TRBD1	TGTGCCAGCAGTAACAGGGGGCAACTTTCCGAGCAGTACTTC	CASSNRGQLSEQYF
TRBV6-6	TRBJ2-7	-	TRBD2	TGTGCCAGCAGTTTAACTAGCGGGGGGGCCTACGAGCAGTACTTC	CASSLTSGGAYEQYF
TRBV6-2/TRBV6-3	TRBJ2-1	-	-	TGTGCCAGCAGTTACGGGCAGGCTTTGAACAATGAGCAGTTCTTC	CASSYGQALNNEQFF
TRBV7-9	TRBJ2-7	-	-	TGTGCCAGCAGCTTAGCGGAGGGCACCGTCTACGAGCAGTACTTC	CASSLAEGTVYEQYF
TRBV7-2	TRBJ2-3	-	TRBD1	TGTGCCAGCAGCTCAGCCGGGACAGGGACAGATACGCAGTATTTT	CASSSAGTGTDTQYF
TRBV18	TRBJ1-1	-	-	TGTGCCAGCTCACCCATGAACACTGAAGCTTTCTTT	CASSPMNTEAFF
TRBV27	TRBJ2-7	once	TRBD1	TGTGCCAGCAGTCTTCGACAGGGAGAGCAGTACTTC	CASSLRQGEQYF
TRBV27	TRBJ1-5	-	-	TGTGCCAGCAGTTTGATGAGGGGAAGCAATCAGCCCCAGCATTTT	CASSLMRGSNQPQHF
TRBV12-3/TRBV12-4	TRBJ2-7	-	-	TGTGCCAGCAGTTTTAGGGTTTCCTACGAGCAGTACTTC	CASSFRVSYEQYF
TRBV11-2	TRBJ2-5	-	-	TGTGCCAGCAGCTTGGTCGGGCAAGAGACCCAGTACTTC	CASSLVGQETQYF
TRBV6-5	TRBJ2-1	-	TRBD1	TGTGCCAGCAGAAGACAGGGTAGCTCCTACAATGAGCAGTTCTTC	CASRRQGSSYNEQFF
TRBV7-9	TRBJ1-1	-	-	TGTGCCAGCAGCTTTGGGGGTGGGACTGAAGCTTTCTTT	CASSFGGGTEAFF
TRBV6-6	TRBJ1-1	-	-	TGTGCCAGCTCCACCCGGCCACGGATTCCTGAAGCTTTCTTT	CASSTRPRIPEAFF
TRBV11-2	TRBJ2-3	once	-	TGTGCCAGCAGCCCCCTACCCGGGGTTCGCACAGATACGCAGTATTTT	CASSPLPGVRTDTQYF
TRBV7-2	TRBJ2-5	once	TRBD2	TGTGCCAGCAGCTTAGCGGGCGGGGGGGCTAGAGAGACCCAGTACTTC	CASSLAGGGARETQYF
TRBV9	TRBJ2-5	-	-	TGTGCCAGCAGCGCCACCACCAAGACCCAGTACTTC	CASSATTKTQYF
TRBV7-9	TRBJ2-6	-	-	TGTGCCAGCAGCTTTTCGGATCGTGGGGCCAACGTCCTGACTTTC	CASSFSDRGANVLTF
TRBV10-1	TRBJ2-4	-	-	TGCGCCAGCAGTGTCGGCAGCGGAAACATTCAGTACTTC	CASSVGSGNIQYF
TRBV5-1	TRBJ1-1	-	TRBD1	TGCGCCAGCAGCCTCCGGACAGGGTTTGTGAACACTGAAGCTTTCTTT	CASSLRTGFVNTEAFF
TRBV4-3	TRBJ2-3	-	TRBD2	TGCGCCAGCAGCCCCCGCGGGGGGGTTGGCGATACGCAGTATTTT	CASSPRGGVGDTQYF
TRBV5-4	TRBJ2-7	-	-	TGTGCCAGCAGCTCTGCGGACTTCTACGAGCAGTACTTC	CASSSADFYEQYF
TRBV5-1	TRBJ2-1	-	-	TGCGCCAGCAGCTTGGAACATGAGCAGTTCTTC	CASSLEHEQFF
TRBV27	TRBJ2-2	-	-	TGTGCCAGCAGTTTATTGGCGGGGCCCGGGGAGCTGTTTTTT	CASSLLAGPGELFF
TRBV11-2	TRBJ1-5	-	-	TGTGCCAGCAGCCCCGGGGTCAACACTTATAGCAATCAGCCCCAGCATTTT	CASSPGVNTYSNQPQHF
TRBV25-1	TRBJ2-7	-	-	TGTGCCAGCAGGGGTCTAGCCTCCTACGAGCAGTACTTC	CASRGLASYEQYF